A single sample gave rise to the 31 T cell receptor beta chains below, sequenced in a study of T cells in Graves' hyperthyroidism and ophthalmopathy. Amplified TCR beta CDR3 regions came from RNA transcripts. HTBI primers were employed in a first-round RT-PCR of the TCR CDR3. TCRdb called the multiplex PCR reads again in MiXCR, with one record for every CDR3 protein. In the table there are fewer than 200,000 distinct CDR3 sequences, about a sixth of which are singletons. The sample consisted of blood. The origin of the receptors is a woman in her 50s with Graves' hyperthyroidism.

V and J are TRBV4-2 and TRBJ1-1; TRBD1 matches 8 bases. After removal of 4 bases from V and 0 bases from J, the junction contained 13 bases not matched to a gene. Germline-derived CDR1 and CDR2 are LGHNA and YNFKEQ. The CDR3 has 18 amino acids. The CDR3 sequence: CASSLTWGNRGVNTEAFF. CDR3 coding DNA: TGTGCCAGCAGCCTTACGTGGGGGAACAGGGGGGTGAACACTGAAGCTTTCTTT.

V is TRBV7-8 and J is TRBJ1-2; 12 bases are shared with TRBD1. Losses at the gene ends were 1 base for V and 8 bases for J; bases not matched to a gene: 8. Germline V gene sequence: CDR1 SGHVS, CDR2 FQNEAQ. The CDR3 totals 16 residues. CDR3 nucleotides: TGTGCCAGCAGCTTAGTTGGGGGACAGGGGGCTGGAGGCTACACCTTC. Residues: CASSLVGGQGAGGYTF.

This clonotype was observed many times. This chain connects TRBV5-1 to TRBJ2-2; D remains unclear. Germline assignment: CDR1 SGHRS and CDR2 YFSETQ. Trimming left V 2 bases short and J 0 bases short, with 5 bases between. This CDR3 spans 14 amino acids. The CDR3 loop is CASSFAPNTGELFF. The CDR3 region has the DNA TGCGCCAGCAGCTTTGCGCCGAACACCGGGGAGCTGTTTTTT.

This clonotype has at least ten counts. The chain has TRBV7-9 and TRBJ2-7; TRBD1 matches 9 bases. Looked up from germline, CDR1 is SEHNR and CDR2 is FQNEAQ (reference sequence). The ends lost 6 bases at V and 5 bases at J; junction bases unmatched: 8. This CDR3 has 14 amino acids. The CDR3 DNA follows: TGTGCCAGCAGGCCGGGACAGGGTCCCAACGAGCAGTACTTC. Translated: CASRPGQGPNEQYF.

This clonotype showed up many times. V gene TRBV19 combines with J gene TRBJ2-1, with 7 bases aligning to TRBD2. V was clipped by 6 bases and J by 4 bases; unmatched bases: 9. CDR1 and CDR2 (germline): LNHDA, SQIVND (reference sequence). CDR3 size: 15 residues. Here the CDR3 DNA reads TGTGCCAGTAGCCTTGGACGGGGGGAGTACAATGAGCAGTTCTTC. This sequence encodes CASSLGRGEYNEQFF.

This clonotype was detected ten times or more. The chain uses TRBV6-2 or TRBV6-3 and TRBJ1-1; D is possibly TRBD1 (5 bases). The germline gives CDR1 MNHEY, CDR2 SVGEGT. The V end lost 2 bases, the J end lost 0 bases, and 16 bases lay between the germline ends. The CDR3 contains 17 residues. CDR3 residues: CASSYGAKGRVNTEAFF. CDR3 DNA: TGTGCCAGCAGTTACGGGGCTAAGGGCAGGGTGAACACTGAAGCTTTCTTT.

This clonotype was detected ten times or more. The gene calls are TRBV5-1 and TRBJ1-2; D remains unclear. In germline, CDR1 is SGHRS, CDR2 YFSETQ. V was clipped by 2 bases and J by 8 bases, with 19 bases between them. There are 15 residues in the CDR3. The CDR3 loop is CASSFGGFQNLGYTF. The DNA of the CDR3 is TGCGCCAGCAGCTTTGGAGGGTTCCAAAACTTGGGCTACACCTTC.

The chain joins TRBV5-6 to TRBJ1-2; D is uncertain. Germline V gene lookup returns CDR1 SGHDT and CDR2 YYEEEE. The CDR3 has 13 residues. Trimming cost V 4 bases and J 7 bases, with 14 bases left between them. As DNA, the CDR3 is TGTGCCAGCAGCGCCCCCCCTCCCGGTGGCTACACCTTC. The encoded protein is CASSAPPPGGYTF. Full variable domain (missing parts from reference TRBV5-6 and TRBJ1-2): DAGVTQSPTHLIKTRGQQVTLRCSPKSGHDTVSWYQQALGQGPQFIFQYYEEEERQRGNFPDRFSGHQFPNYSSELNVNALLLGDSALYLCASSAPPPGGYTFGSGTRLTVV.

This clonotype was observed many times. This chain joins TRBV27 and TRBJ2-7; 7 nucleotides match TRBD1. The CDR3 contains 13 residues. Germline CDR1 reads MNHEY; CDR2 reads SMNVEV (reference sequence). V gave up 4 bases and J gave up 6 bases; unmatched junction bases: 6. The CDR3 protein is CASSWGRGSEQYF. CDR3 nucleotides: TGTGCCAGCAGTTGGGGCAGGGGGAGCGAGCAGTACTTC.

This clonotype turned up a few times. This chain joins TRBV7-3 and TRBJ1-1, with D possibly being TRBD1 (6 bases). The V and J ends lost 1 base and 2 bases respectively, with 8 bases between them. This CDR3 comprises 14 residues. Germline lookup yields CDR1 SGHTA and CDR2 FQGTGA. Here the CDR3 reads CASSLSRGNTEAFF. The DNA of the CDR3 is TGTGCCAGCAGCTTAAGCAGGGGTAACACTGAAGCTTTCTTT.

This clonotype was counted at least ten times. This chain joins TRBV7-3 and TRBJ1-5; possibly TRBD1 for D (5 bases). The V end was cut by 10 bases, the J end by 0 bases, with 19 bases between. Germline V gene data show CDR1 as SGHTA and CDR2 as FQGTGA. The CDR3 totals 16 residues. CDR3 coding DNA: TGTGCCACCTTGGACCATGGGGGATATAGCAATCAGCCCCAGCATTTT. Its translation is CATLDHGGYSNQPQHF. Full variable domain (missing parts from reference TRBV7-3 and TRBJ1-5): GAGVSQTPSNKVTEKGKYVELRCDPISGHTALYWYRQSLGQGPEFLIYFQGTGAADDSGLPNDRFFAVRPEGSVSTLKIQRTERGDSAVYLCATLDHGGYSNQPQHFGDGTRLSIL.

In this sample, this clonotype turned up a few times. A much bigger clone sits one base away, suggesting this may be a read error. Here the CDR3 reads CASSLSGGAREAQYF. DNA for the CDR3: TGTGCCAGCAGCTTGAGCGGGGGGGCTCGGGAGGCCCAGTACTTC. The chain joins TRBV5-6 to TRBJ2-5; TRBD2 matches 10 bases. The germline CDR1 and CDR2 sequences are SGHDT and YYEEEE. V was clipped by 1 base and J by 9 bases; unmatched bases: 9. CDR3 size: 15 residues.

This clonotype has more than one count but fewer than ten. The chain combines TRBV19 with TRBJ2-2; D is unresolved. The V gene lost 7 bases and the J gene lost 8 bases, with 11 bases spanning the gap. This CDR3 is 12 amino acids long. Germline V gene data show CDR1 as LNHDA and CDR2 as SQIVND (reference sequence). The CDR3, as DNA: TGTGCCAGTACCGACCCTCCGGGGGAGCTGTTTTTT. This sequence encodes CASTDPPGELFF.

This clonotype was counted ten times or more. The chain is built from TRBV2 and TRBJ1-5; 7 bases agree with TRBD1. The CDR3 loop spans 15 amino acids. V was clipped by 6 bases and J by 0 bases; unmatched bases: 5. Germline V gene data show CDR1 as SNHLY and CDR2 as FYNNEI. The chain's CDR3 is CASSPDRVSNQPQHF. The CDR3 DNA follows: TGTGCCAGCAGCCCCGACAGGGTTAGCAATCAGCCCCAGCATTTT.

This clonotype was found many times. The V gene is TRBV12-3 or TRBV12-4, the J gene TRBJ2-3, with 9 bases that match TRBD1. V lost 6 bases, J lost 4 bases, and 8 bases stayed unmatched. This CDR3 is built from 15 residues. The CDR3 bases are TGTGCCAGCAGCACCCCACAGGGGGCGGCAGATACGCAGTATTTT. Its translation: CASSTPQGAADTQYF.

Many counts were recorded for this clonotype. The V gene is TRBV19, the J gene TRBJ1-1; no clear D. V was clipped by 9 bases and J by 5 bases, with 16 bases between them. Germline V gene data show CDR1 as LNHDA and CDR2 as SQIVND (reference sequence). The length of the CDR3 is 13 residues. The CDR3 sequence: CASGGSGQTEAFF. The CDR3 DNA reads as TGTGCCAGCGGAGGATCGGGTCAAACTGAAGCTTTCTTT.

Comment on this clonotype: A much larger clone lies a single base off, so this may be a read error. The chain has TRBV3-1 and TRBJ2-6; D perhaps matches TRBD2 (6 bases). From germline, CDR1 is LGHDT and CDR2 YNNKEL (reference sequence). CDR3 size: 17 residues. The CDR3 DNA reads as TGTGGCAGCAGCCAACGGGACTGGAGAGCTGGGGCCAACGTCCTGACTTTC. Translated, it gives CGSSQRDWRAGANVLTF.

This clonotype came up once. The rearrangement links TRBV4-3 to TRBJ1-2, with TRBD1 as a possible D gene (5 bases). Trimming removed 0 bases at V and 6 bases at J, with 14 bases between. Germline CDR1 reads LGHNA; CDR2 reads YSLEER. This CDR3 has 15 amino acids. This chain's CDR3 is CASSQEWWQGDGYTF. CDR3 nucleotide sequence: TGCGCCAGCAGCCAAGAATGGTGGCAGGGTGATGGCTACACCTTC.

This chain joins TRBV4-3 and TRBJ1-1; 9 bases are shared with TRBD1. V trimming: 1 base; J trimming: 5 bases; junction bases outside the gene matches: 5. CDR1 and CDR2 from the germline V gene are LGHNA and YSLEER. This CDR3 has 15 amino acids. The CDR3 region is CASSQGGTGRTEAFF. The CDR3 nucleotides are TGCGCCAGCAGCCAAGGGGGGACAGGGCGAACTGAAGCTTTCTTT.

This rearrangement joins TRBV19 to TRBJ2-7, with 8 bases aligning to TRBD1. V shed 3 bases, J shed 4 bases, and the junction held 2 bases outside the gene matches. This CDR3 is 13 amino acids long. CDR1 and CDR2 from the germline V gene are LNHDA and SQIVND (reference sequence). CDR3 nucleotides: TGTGCCAGTAGTATGGGACAGGTTTACGAGCAGTACTTC. It yields the protein CASSMGQVYEQYF.

This clonotype was detected ten times or more. The rearrangement joins TRBV5-1 to TRBJ1-1; no clear D gene. The CDR3 has 14 residues. Between the trimmed V and J ends, which lost 0 bases and 3 bases, there was a span of 9 bases. CDR1 and CDR2 (germline): SGHRS, YFSETQ. The CDR3 nucleotides are TGCGCCAGCAGCTTGGCCCAGTTGGACACTGAAGCTTTCTTT. The encoded protein is CASSLAQLDTEAFF.

The chain employs TRBV20-1 and TRBJ1-2; D is unresolved. Germline CDR1 and CDR2: DFQATT and SNEGSKA (reference sequence). The CDR3 is 15 amino acids. The V and J ends lost 0 bases and 1 base respectively, with 12 bases between them. The CDR3 spells CSARDHQRFNYGYTF. The CDR3 DNA sequence: TGCAGTGCTAGAGATCATCAGCGCTTTAACTATGGCTACACCTTC.

This clonotype has ten or more counts. V is TRBV15 and J is TRBJ1-1; D is undetermined. V lost 4 bases, J lost 0 bases, and 9 bases lay in between. Germline CDR1 LNHNV, CDR2 YYDKDF (reference sequence). The CDR3 is 14 amino acids. The CDR3 region has the DNA TGTGCCACCAGCATAGACCAGATGAACACTGAAGCTTTCTTT. Protein sequence: CATSIDQMNTEAFF.

This clonotype was seen ten or more times. The rearrangement uses TRBV5-5 and TRBJ1-1; maybe TRBD1 (5 bases). The CDR3 has 16 residues. The germline CDR1 and CDR2 sequences are SGHKS and YYEKEE (reference sequence). V lost 0 bases to trimming and J lost 4 bases, with 16 bases between them. The CDR3 reads CASSLDGGGRGTEAFF. CDR3 nucleotide sequence: TGTGCCAGCAGCTTGGATGGGGGGGGAAGAGGCACTGAAGCTTTCTTT. Combining the CDR3 with reference TRBV5-5 and TRBJ1-1 gives the whole variable domain DAGVTQSPTHLIKTRGQQVTLRCSPISGHKSVSWYQQVLGQGPQFIFQYYEKEERGRGNFPDRFSARQFPNYSSELNVNALLLGDSALYLCASSLDGGGRGTEAFFGQGTRLTVV.

V usage is TRBV2 and J usage is TRBJ2-5, with D possibly TRBD2 on 6 matching bases. The CDR3 loop spans 14 amino acids. Germline CDR1 reads SNHLY; CDR2 reads FYNNEI. Trimming left V 6 bases short and J 1 base short, with 12 bases between. The CDR3 loop is CASRDSGSQETQYF. The DNA for the CDR3 is TGTGCCAGCAGGGATAGCGGTAGCCAAGAGACCCAGTACTTC.

This clonotype was seen at least ten times. The gene calls are TRBV5-1 and TRBJ2-5; TRBD2 matches at 7 bases. The CDR3 is 18 residues long. Germline V gene data show CDR1 as SGHRS and CDR2 as YFSETQ. After removal of 4 bases from V and 4 bases from J, the junction contained 19 bases not matched to a gene. CDR3 DNA: TGCGCCAGCAGCATAGTAGTAGGGCTAGCGGAAACCCGAGAGACCCAGTACTTC. Its protein product is CASSIVVGLAETRETQYF.

Only a few counts were recorded for this clonotype. The rearrangement uses TRBV27 and TRBJ2-2; D assignment may be TRBD1 or TRBD2 (5 bases each). Per germline, CDR1 MNHEY and CDR2 SMNVEV (reference sequence). This CDR3 has 21 amino acids. V was pared by 4 bases and J by 0 bases, with 27 bases between. CDR3 protein: CASSSGLEQGATRPNTGELFF. CDR3 sequence (DNA): TGTGCCAGCAGTTCAGGGCTAGAGCAGGGAGCAACACGACCGAACACCGGGGAGCTGTTTTTT.

Regarding this clonotype: A read error may explain this, as a much larger clone is one base away. The genes are TRBV5-1 and TRBJ2-3; D is undetermined. CDR1 SGHRS and CDR2 YFSETQ come from the germline V gene. The CDR3 loop spans 13 amino acids. The CDR3 DNA follows: TGCGCCAACAGCCAGTTGACACTGGATACGCAGTATTTT. Its protein product is CANSQLTLDTQYF.

This clonotype was recorded many times. The rearrangement joins TRBV6-1 to TRBJ1-3, with a tentative D call TRBD1 (6 bases). Germline CDR1 is MNHNS and CDR2 is SASEGT. The CDR3 spans 13 residues. V was clipped by 7 bases and J by 2 bases, with 9 bases between them. As DNA, the CDR3 is TGTGCCAGCAAGGGGGGCGCTGGAAACACCATATATTTT. It encodes CASKGGAGNTIYF.

This clonotype showed up many times. The V and J genes are TRBV11-2 and TRBJ2-3; D remains unclear. The V gene's germline CDR1 is SGHAT and CDR2 FQNNGV. V gave up 5 bases and J gave up 7 bases, with 10 bases separating them. The CDR3 covers 12 residues. The chain's CDR3 is CASSHPRNTQYF. The CDR3 DNA is TGTGCCAGCAGCCACCCTAGAAATACGCAGTATTTT. The full variable domain, its missing parts supplied by reference TRBV11-2 and TRBJ2-3, is EAGVAQSPRYKIIEKRQSVAFWCNPISGHATLYWYQQILGQGPKLLIQFQNNGVVDDSQLPKDRFSAERLKGVDSTLKIQPAKLEDSAVYLCASSHPRNTQYFGPGTRLTVL.

This clonotype was recorded only once. The J gene is TRBJ2-5, the V gene TRBV9; the D call may be TRBD1 or TRBD2 (5 bases each). Germline assignment: CDR1 SGDLS and CDR2 YYNGEE. The length of the CDR3 is 14 residues. Trimming shortened V by 3 bases and J by 0 bases, and 9 bases separated the two germline ends. In DNA, the CDR3 is TGTGCCAGCAGCGACGGGACGAACCAAGAGACCCAGTACTTC. Its protein product is CASSDGTNQETQYF.